Below, 4 T cell receptor beta chains from the same sample are listed, as sequenced in a study of T cell repertoires in cytomegalovirus infection. TCRdb fed the reads into MiXCR, producing one record per CDR3 protein. The profile shows a few hundred thousand distinct CDR3 sequences, under 45% of them singletons. Antigens for these TCRs are unknown. The sequencing used cultured PBMCs, collected from culture after CMV antigen stimulation. Source of these receptors: a human donor in good health (CMV status not recorded). Some clones in this sample may be carry-over from other donors' samples.

This clonotype was observed a few times. This chain links TRBV12-5 with TRBJ2-7; D call uncertain. The CDR3 has 12 residues. Germline-derived CDR1 and CDR2 are LGHNT and FRNRAP. Trimming removed 2 bases from V and 9 bases from J, with 11 bases in between. The DNA of the CDR3 is TGTGCTAGTGGTTTGTCCCCTTCTGCGCAGTACTTC. This sequence encodes CASGLSPSAQYF.

The chain has TRBV5-6 and TRBJ1-1, with TRBD1 matching 7 bases. Germline-derived CDR1 and CDR2 are SGHDT and YYEEEE. The ends lost 4 bases at V and 0 bases at J; junction bases unmatched: 6. The CDR3 loop spans 15 amino acids. CDR3 nucleotides: TGTGCCAGCAGCACTTCCAGGGGGTTGAACACTGAAGCTTTCTTT. It codes for CASSTSRGLNTEAFF.

This clonotype was picked up a small number of times. The rearrangement links TRBV12-3 or TRBV12-4 to TRBJ2-7; tentative D call: TRBD1 (5 bases). Trimming took off 6 bases at V and 6 bases at J, with 12 bases between the two ends. This CDR3 is 12 amino acids long. CDR3: CASRSDSFEQYF. The DNA for the CDR3 is TGTGCCAGCAGATCCGACAGCTTCGAGCAGTACTTC.

This clonotype was recorded a few times. This chain joins TRBV4-1 and TRBJ1-2; D might be TRBD1 (5 bases). Trimming removed 0 bases from V and 5 bases from J, with 19 bases in between. CDR1 is MGHRA, CDR2 YSYEKL, per germline. The CDR3 is made up of 17 amino acids. The CDR3 DNA sequence: TGCGCCAGCAGCCAAGATGCCGTGGGGGTTGATCGGTATGGCTACACCTTC. Translation gives CASSQDAVGVDRYGYTF.